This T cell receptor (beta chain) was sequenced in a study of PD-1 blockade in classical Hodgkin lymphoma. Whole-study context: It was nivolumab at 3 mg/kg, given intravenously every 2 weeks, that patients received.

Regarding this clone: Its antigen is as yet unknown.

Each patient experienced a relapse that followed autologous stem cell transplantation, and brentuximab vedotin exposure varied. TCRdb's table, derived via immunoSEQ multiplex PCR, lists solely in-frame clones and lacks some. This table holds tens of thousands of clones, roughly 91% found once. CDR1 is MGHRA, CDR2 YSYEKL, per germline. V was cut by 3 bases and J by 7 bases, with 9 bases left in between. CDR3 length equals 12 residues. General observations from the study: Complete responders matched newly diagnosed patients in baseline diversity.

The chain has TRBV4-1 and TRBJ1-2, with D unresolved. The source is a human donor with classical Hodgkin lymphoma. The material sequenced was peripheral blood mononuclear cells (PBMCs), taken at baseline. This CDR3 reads CASSHDDFGYTF. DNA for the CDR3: TGCGCCAGCAGCCATGACGACTTTGGCTACACCTTC.